This TCR beta chain stems from a study of blood T cells in healthy people across ages. Study information: In model experiments, template switching was able to capture about one barcoded beta molecule for every two T cells that were present.

Study observations and caveats: Per million T cells, TCR beta diversity dropped about linearly as age rose. Researchers judged that diversity estimates from one million T cells fell short of true values. There were more naive CD4+ cells and higher diversity in long-lived donors than in aged donors.

As regards this clonotype: The antigen is unknown.

Trimming removed 5 bases from V and 2 bases from J; junction bases left unmatched: 6. The CDR3 is made up of 15 amino acids. Germline lookup yields CDR1 MNHEY and CDR2 SMNVEV (reference sequence). The second PCR ran about 6 to 12 cycles with a sample-barcoded 5' primer and J-beta primers. TCRdb passed the 5' RACE reads through MiXCR, listing each CDR3 protein once. The sample lists about 830,000 distinct CDR3 sequences; around 62% were seen once. The clonotype comes from a man between 25 and 39 years old in good health. V gene TRBV27 combines with J gene TRBJ2-7, with 10 bases that match TRBD1. The sequenced material came from blood. The CDR3 protein is CASSPGQGPPYEQYF. In DNA form, the CDR3 reads TGTGCCAGCAGTCCGGGACAGGGGCCTCCCTACGAGCAGTACTTC.